There are a few counts of the clone carrying this T cell receptor beta chain. What it recognizes is unknown. This sample is drawn from a study of T cells in Graves' hyperthyroidism and ophthalmopathy. The overall study: The initial diagnosis was the point when peripheral blood was collected, ahead of any treatment.

General observations from the study: Blood also carried most thyroid clonotypes expanded above 0.001.

Germline CDR1 SGHNT, CDR2 YYREEE (reference sequence). Trimming stripped 3 bases from V and 0 bases from J, with 15 bases between. The CDR3 spans 16 residues. The source material, RNA transcripts, was used to amplify TCR beta CDR3 regions. First-round RT-PCR with HTBI primers amplified the TCR CDR3 region. TCRdb re-called the multiplex PCR reads with MiXCR, one entry per CDR3 protein. Of under 600,000 distinct CDR3 sequences listed, roughly a sixth are singletons. Each diagnosis drew on symptoms, thyroxine, TRAb, thyroid ultrasound and orbital computed tomography findings. Fresh 10 ml peripheral blood yielded PBMCs.

This receptor was taken from a woman aged 35 to 49 with Graves' ophthalmopathy. Source material: blood. V gene TRBV5-4 combines with J gene TRBJ1-1; D not certain. The CDR3 DNA sequence: TGTGCCAGCAGCTCAATGGGCATCGGTCTGAACACTGAAGCTTTCTTT. This codes for CASSSMGIGLNTEAFF.